Listed below are T cell receptor beta chains from one sample, sequenced in a study of cytomegalovirus exposure and HLA in healthy donors. Clones were sequenced by immunoSEQ multiplex PCR, and TCRdb holds only the in-frame ones, with some missing. The sample holds approximately 110,000 clones, around 73% seen once. Sequenced sample: PBMCs. The receptors derive from a man aged 35-49 years in good health and CMV-seronegative. Both conserved end residues are part of each CDR3. A D gene is named only where the DNA matches it firmly. Size is stated for part of the rows, as once, few or many counts, or as a class when the clone is expanded.

j_gene,abundance,v_gene,d_gene,CDR3aa,CDR3nt
TRBJ1-5,NA,TRBV19,TRBD1,CASSISRDRNQPQHF,TGTGCCAGTAGTATTTCCCGGGACAGAAATCAGCCCCAGCATTTT
TRBJ2-7,NA,TRBV27,NA,CASSLFALSIDEQYF,TGTGCCAGCAGTTTATTCGCCCTATCCATCGACGAGCAGTACTTC
TRBJ1-2,few,TRBV6-1,NA,CASSDAFNYGYTF,TGTGCCAGCAGTGACGCGTTTAACTATGGCTACACCTTC
TRBJ2-1,NA,TRBV28,TRBD2,CASSFLAGGNPGEQFF,TGTGCCAGCAGTTTCTTAGCGGGGGGTAATCCAGGTGAGCAGTTCTTC
TRBJ2-6,NA,TRBV28,NA,CASSLPGVPGANVLTF,TGTGCCAGCAGCCTGCCCGGGGTTCCTGGGGCCAACGTCCTGACTTTC
TRBJ2-5,few,TRBV7-2,NA,CASSLARYPETQYF,TGTGCCAGCAGCTTAGCTCGGTACCCAGAGACCCAGTACTTC
TRBJ2-1,few,TRBV4-1,NA,CASSQVGQGIYNEQFF,TGCGCCAGCAGCCAAGTGGGGCAGGGGATTTACAATGAGCAGTTCTTC
TRBJ1-1,NA,TRBV7-9,NA,CASSLDTFLSYTEAFF,TGTGCCAGCAGCTTGGACACCTTCTTATCATACACTGAAGCTTTCTTT
TRBJ1-3,NA,TRBV11-2,TRBD1,CASKGTDSGNTIYF,TGTGCCAGCAAGGGGACAGACTCTGGAAACACCATATATTTT
TRBJ2-3,NA,TRBV27,TRBD1,CASSRGQGTTDTQYF,TGTGCCAGCAGTCGGGGACAGGGAACAACAGATACGCAGTATTTT
TRBJ2-7,NA,TRBV5-6,TRBD2,CASSRGRELLYEQYF,TGTGCCAGCAGCCGGGGGAGGGAACTTCTCTACGAGCAGTACTTC
TRBJ1-4,NA,TRBV5-1,TRBD1,CASSRGQDNEKLFF,TGCGCCAGCAGCAGGGGACAGGATAATGAAAAACTGTTTTTT
TRBJ1-1,few,TRBV6-5,TRBD1,CASSYSGQLNTEAFF,TGTGCCAGCAGTTACTCGGGACAGCTGAACACTGAAGCTTTCTTT
TRBJ2-1,NA,TRBV18,NA,CASSPVGGVGNEQFF,TGTGCCAGCTCACCAGTCGGAGGGGTGGGCAATGAGCAGTTCTTC
TRBJ1-2,NA,TRBV6-5,TRBD1,CASSWDRDNYGYTF,TGTGCCAGCAGTTGGGACAGGGACAACTATGGCTACACCTTC